The rows below give T cell receptor beta chains drawn from one sample of a study of cytomegalovirus exposure and HLA in healthy donors. Assay: immunoSEQ multiplex PCR; the TCRdb copy retains only in-frame clones and omits some. The sample consists of tens of thousands of clones, around 92% of them appearing once. The sample comprised PBMCs. These receptors were collected from a man aged 18 to 35 in good health and CMV-seropositive. CDR3s include the opening cysteine and the closing phenylalanine or tryptophan. D genes are given only for firm matches. The size field is filled for only some rows; it gives once, few, many or a size class.

D	V	size	J	DNA	CDR3
-	TRBV28	-	TRBJ2-7	TGTGCCAGCAGTTTAATTAGGTTGGCGGACTCCTACGAGCAGTACTTC	CASSLIRLADSYEQYF
TRBD1	TRBV27	-	TRBJ1-4	TGTGCCAGCAGTTCCACAGGGGGAAGTAATGAAAAACTGTTTTTT	CASSSTGGSNEKLFF
-	TRBV2	-	TRBJ2-3	TGTGCCAGCATTGCGGGCAGCTTGACAGATACGCAGTATTTT	CASIAGSLTDTQYF
-	TRBV27	-	TRBJ2-1	TGTGCCAGCAGTTTAAGTGGTCTCTTGGGGGCGGGAGTATATGAGCAGTTCTTC	CASSLSGLLGAGVYEQFF
-	TRBV5-1	-	TRBJ1-5	TGCGCCAGCAGCGCCGACGGGTATCGCAATCAGCCCCAGCATTTT	CASSADGYRNQPQHF
TRBD1	TRBV10-3	-	TRBJ2-7	TGTGCCATCAGTGGCGAGACAGGGCACGAGCAGTACTTC	CAISGETGHEQYF
TRBD2	TRBV28	once	TRBJ2-3	TGTGCCGCCCCCCGTGACGTCTCCGATAGCGGGAGGGGGACAGATACGCAGTATTTT	CAAPRDVSDSGRGTDTQYF
-	TRBV30	-	TRBJ1-1	TGTGCCTGGAGTCCCTGGAACACTGAAGCTTTCTTT	CAWSPWNTEAFF
TRBD1	TRBV9	-	TRBJ1-4	TGTGCCAGCAGCCCCTGGGCAGGGGGCCCTAATGAAAAACTGTTTTTT	CASSPWAGGPNEKLFF
-	TRBV5-4	-	TRBJ1-1	TGTGCCAGCACCTTGGAGCCCTTAACTGAAGCTTTCTTT	CASTLEPLTEAFF
-	TRBV9	-	TRBJ2-5	TGTGCCAGCAGCGTAGCTATCGGAGGAGAAGAGACCCAGTACTTC	CASSVAIGGEETQYF
-	TRBV10-1	-	TRBJ1-1	TGCGCCAGCAGTGACGCAGGGATCACTGAAGCTTTCTTT	CASSDAGITEAFF
-	TRBV5-1	-	TRBJ2-6	TGCGCCAGCACTCATGTCGTAGGGGATCTCGGTGGGGCCAACGTCCTGACTTTC	CASTHVVGDLGGANVLTF
-	TRBV29-1	-	TRBJ1-2	TGCAGCGTTGAACAGCGCAGGGGCGAGAACTATGGCTACACCTTC	CSVEQRRGENYGYTF
TRBD1	TRBV6-5	-	TRBJ2-7	TGTGCCAGCAGTCCGGACAGGGTGAGAGAGCAGTACTTC	CASSPDRVREQYF
-	TRBV25-1	-	TRBJ2-7	TGTGCCAGCGAACCAGGTGCAGGGGTGAACGAGCAGTACTTC	CASEPGAGVNEQYF
TRBD2	TRBV7-7	-	TRBJ2-5	TGTGCTAGCAGCTTAGAGGCGGGAGACGAGACCCAGTACTTC	CASSLEAGDETQYF
TRBD1	TRBV27	-	TRBJ1-1	TGTGCCAGCAGTTTAAGGACAGGGGGCTTCACTGAAGCTTTCTTT	CASSLRTGGFTEAFF
-	TRBV6-4	-	TRBJ2-1	TGTGCCAGCAGTGTCTTACCGGGCGGGGAATACAATGAGCAGTTCTTC	CASSVLPGGEYNEQFF
-	TRBV28	few	TRBJ1-5	TGTGCCAGCAGCCGGACAGATAGCAATCAGCCCCAGCATTTT	CASSRTDSNQPQHF
TRBD2	TRBV5-1	-	TRBJ2-2	TGCGCCAGCACCCTAGCGGGAGGCGGGACCGGGGAGCTGTTTTTT	CASTLAGGGTGELFF
-	TRBV29-1	few	TRBJ2-6	TGCAGCGTTGAAACCTGGACACCAGGTGAAACGGGGGCCAACGTCCTGACTTTC	CSVETWTPGETGANVLTF
TRBD2	TRBV5-6	-	TRBJ2-5	TGTGCCAGCACCCTAGCGGGAGGGCCTGAGACCCAGTACTTC	CASTLAGGPETQYF
-	TRBV9	-	TRBJ2-5	TGTGCCAGCAGCGTAATCGCAGGTGACCAAGAGACCCAGTACTTC	CASSVIAGDQETQYF
TRBD2	TRBV9	-	TRBJ2-3	TGTGCCAGCAGCGTAGGGGCTAGCGGGGATAGCACAGATACGCAGTATTTT	CASSVGASGDSTDTQYF
-	TRBV13	-	TRBJ1-3	TGTGCCAGCAGCCGAGGGCACTCTGGAAACACCATATATTTT	CASSRGHSGNTIYF
TRBD2	TRBV28	-	TRBJ2-2	TGTGCCAGCAGCCTGGGGACTAGCGGGAGCACCACCGGGGAGCTGTTTTTT	CASSLGTSGSTTGELFF
TRBD1	TRBV5-1	-	TRBJ2-3	TGCGCCAGCAGCTTGGAGTCCAGGGGGACAACAGATACGCAGTATTTT	CASSLESRGTTDTQYF
-	TRBV19	few	TRBJ1-2	TGTGCCAGTAGTATTAAGCGGGTCCCTCCGCTTTATGGCTACACCTTC	CASSIKRVPPLYGYTF
-	TRBV28	-	TRBJ1-1	TGTGCCAGCAGTCTCCCACGGCCTCAGGGGTCAGAAGCTTTCTTT	CASSLPRPQGSEAFF
-	TRBV9	-	TRBJ1-1	TGTGCCAGCAGCGTAGGACGGGTGAACACTGAAGCTTTCTTT	CASSVGRVNTEAFF
-	TRBV7-9	-	TRBJ2-3	TGTGCCAGCAGCTTAGCTGGACATTCTTGGAGCGATACGCAGTATTTT	CASSLAGHSWSDTQYF
TRBD2	TRBV23-1	-	TRBJ2-7	TGCGCCAGCAGTCAATCCGAGCCGGGAGGGCCGGGCGAGCAGTACTTC	CASSQSEPGGPGEQYF
-	TRBV21-1	few	TRBJ1-1	TGTGCCAGCAGCAAAAAAAAAGACAGGGACACTGAAGCTTTCTTT	CASSKKKDRDTEAFF
-	TRBV4-1	-	TRBJ1-5	TGCGCCAGCAGCCAAACAAACCAGGGGCTTCAGCCCCAGCATTTT	CASSQTNQGLQPQHF
-	TRBV4-1	-	TRBJ1-4	TGCGCCAGCAGCCAACCTCCTAACAGTGCAACTAATGAAAAACTGTTTTTT	CASSQPPNSATNEKLFF
TRBD2	TRBV19	-	TRBJ2-1	TGTGCCAGTAGTATGGGTAGCGGGAGATACAATGAGCAGTTCTTC	CASSMGSGRYNEQFF
TRBD2	TRBV4-1	-	TRBJ2-1	TGCGCCAGCAGCCAAGACGGGACTAGCGGGATAAATGAGCAGTTCTTC	CASSQDGTSGINEQFF
-	TRBV7-2	-	TRBJ2-5	TGTGCCAGCAGCTCGACTTACCGGGACGGAGGGAAGGCCCAGTACTTC	CASSSTYRDGGKAQYF
-	TRBV19	-	TRBJ1-5	TGTGCCAGTAGTGCGGGAGGGAGTCAGCCCCAGCATTTT	CASSAGGSQPQHF
TRBD1	TRBV2	-	TRBJ2-7	TGTGCCAGCAAGGCCAGGGGGTACGAGCAGTACTTC	CASKARGYEQYF
-	TRBV5-1	-	TRBJ2-7	TGCGCCAGCAGCTTGTTCAGAGGAACACTGGCCGGCTACGAGCAGTACTTC	CASSLFRGTLAGYEQYF
-	TRBV6-5	-	TRBJ1-3	TGTGCCAGCAGCCGGACACCAACCGAAGGAAACACCATATATTTT	CASSRTPTEGNTIYF
TRBD1	TRBV28	-	TRBJ1-5	TGTGCCAGCAGTTTATGGATAGGGGGCTCGGATCAGCCCCAGCATTTT	CASSLWIGGSDQPQHF
-	TRBV19	-	TRBJ1-1	TGTGCCAGTAGGTTAGCGGGGAGGAACACTGAAGCTTTCTTT	CASRLAGRNTEAFF
TRBD2	TRBV5-1	-	TRBJ2-7	TGCGCCAGCAATCTAGCGGGAGGAGGAGAGCAGTACTTC	CASNLAGGGEQYF
-	TRBV7-2	-	TRBJ2-7	TGTGCCAGCAGCTTAGGTGTCGGGAGAAACTACGAGCAGTACTTC	CASSLGVGRNYEQYF
TRBD1	TRBV5-1	-	TRBJ1-2	TGCGCCAGCAGCCTCGGGACAGGGTCTCACTATGGCTACACCTTC	CASSLGTGSHYGYTF
-	TRBV11-3	once	TRBJ2-1	TGTGCCAGCAGCTTAGGGGGCGAGGGGGAGACCTACAATGAGCAGTTCTTC	CASSLGGEGETYNEQFF
TRBD1	TRBV18	-	TRBJ2-7	TGTGCCAGCTCACCACCGGGACAGGGAATCTCCTACGAGCAGTACTTC	CASSPPGQGISYEQYF